Listed below are T cell receptor beta chains from one sample, sequenced in a study of shared clonotypes between healthy human individuals. Generated by immunoSEQ multiplex PCR, the TCRdb table keeps only in-frame clones and is missing some. The sample carries about 820,000 clones, almost 95% recorded once. The sequencing sample was made of naive CD8+ T cells sorted from blood. All receptors come from a man aged 30 to 45 in good health. Both conserved end residues are trimmed from each CDR3.

j_gene | v_gene | CDR3aa
TRBJ2-1 | TRBV14 | ASSPGDQPYNEQF
TRBJ1-1 | TRBV6-1 | ASRQRERGTEAF
TRBJ2-7 | TRBV28 | ASSLDFYEQY
TRBJ1-4 | TRBV7-9 | ASSPDRGHEKLF
TRBJ2-2 | TRBV19 | ASSRNLRGALTGELF
TRBJ2-1 | TRBV5-6 | ASSLGLAGVNEQF
TRBJ2-5 | TRBV5-4 | ASSPAPGQGYQETQY
TRBJ1-1 | TRBV15 | ATSRVKTGTEDF
TRBJ2-3 | TRBV9 | ASSVASSRMSDTQY
TRBJ1-1 | TRBV7-3 | ASRLRDRNTEAF
TRBJ2-5 | TRBV5-6 | ASSLVSGQGETQY
TRBJ2-1 | TRBV27 | ASSLKGFLAYNEQF
TRBJ2-3 | TRBV4-1 | ASSPGLGPDTQY
TRBJ2-7 | TRBV5-1 | ASSFEVEGYEQY
TRBJ2-6 | TRBV5-1 | ASSIDTGPSGANVLT
TRBJ2-1 | TRBV28 | ASSGTSRQNEQF
TRBJ2-7 | TRBV27 | ASSLGYRAYEQY
TRBJ2-1 | TRBV19 | ASSMGEGYNEQF
TRBJ1-2 | TRBV5-1 | ASSRTGVGDGYT
TRBJ2-7 | TRBV6-5 | ASSYGTSGIEQY
TRBJ2-7 | TRBV29-1 | SVVDPTSGLDYEQY
TRBJ2-2 | TRBV6-5 | ASSYLGRVGTGELF
TRBJ2-3 | TRBV5-6 | ASSLGGGTDTQY
TRBJ1-2 | TRBV28 | ASRPLGGGYGYT
TRBJ2-2 | TRBV7-9 | ASSLSSHPGELF
TRBJ1-2 | TRBV7-9 | ASSPQGRGYT
TRBJ1-1 | TRBV11-2 | ASSLEWGWNTEAF
TRBJ1-4 | TRBV7-9 | ASSSSGNREKLF
TRBJ1-1 | TRBV29-1 | SVPRDTEAF
TRBJ2-5 | TRBV27 | ASSGLAGEETQY
TRBJ2-1 | TRBV10-1 | ASSELADSYNEQF
TRBJ2-7 | TRBV2 | ASSEDRGLYEQY
TRBJ1-5 | TRBV28 | ASSIRGQGSRNQPQH
TRBJ1-1 | TRBV27 | ASRRQGEAF
TRBJ2-7 | TRBV27 | ASSGRTYEQY